This TCR beta chain was profiled in a study of cytomegalovirus exposure and HLA in healthy donors. Whole-study findings and limits: Later findings reportedly placed an Asian-associated ancestry cluster below the approximately 670-donor mean for N-insertions.

Unmatched junction bases numbered 4, after V lost 2 bases and J lost 5 bases. CDR3 length: 15 residues. Looked up from germline, CDR1 is KGHSH and CDR2 is LQKENI. Vbeta (60) and Jbeta (13) primers were used in the PCR. Only in-frame clones appear in the TCRdb table, and some are missing; sequencing was by immunoSEQ multiplex PCR. The sample has more than 95,000 clones, roughly three quarters seen once; the top ten hold about 5.7%. Worth noting for this clone: What it recognizes is unknown.

The receptor was derived from a male donor in good health and CMV-seronegative. The source material was PBMCs. The genes are TRBV18 and TRBJ1-4, with TRBD1 matching 8 bases. CDR3 DNA: TGTGCCAGCTCACCAACCGGGACAGGAAATGAAAAACTGTTTTTT. Encoded protein: CASSPTGTGNEKLFF. The full variable domain, rest sourced from reference TRBV18 and TRBJ1-4, is NAGVMQNPRHLVRRRGQEARLRCSPMKGHSHVYWYRQLPEEGLKFMVYLQKENIIDESGMPKERFSAEFPKEGPSILRIQQVVRGDSAAYFCASSPTGTGNEKLFFGSGTQLSVL.